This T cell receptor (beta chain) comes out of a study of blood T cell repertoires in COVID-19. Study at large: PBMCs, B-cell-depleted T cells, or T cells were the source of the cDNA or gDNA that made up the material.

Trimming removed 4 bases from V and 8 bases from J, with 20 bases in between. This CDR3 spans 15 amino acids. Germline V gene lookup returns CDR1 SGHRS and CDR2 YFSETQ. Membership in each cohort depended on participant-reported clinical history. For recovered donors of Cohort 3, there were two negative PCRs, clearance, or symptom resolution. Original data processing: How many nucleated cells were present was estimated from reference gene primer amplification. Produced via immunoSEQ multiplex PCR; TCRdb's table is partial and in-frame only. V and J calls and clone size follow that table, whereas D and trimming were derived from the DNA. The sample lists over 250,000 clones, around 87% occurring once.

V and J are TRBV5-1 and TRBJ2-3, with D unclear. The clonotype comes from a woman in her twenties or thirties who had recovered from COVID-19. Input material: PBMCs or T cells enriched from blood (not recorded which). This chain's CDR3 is CASSPDGSELGTQYF. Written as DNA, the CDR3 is TGCGCCAGCAGCCCTGATGGGTCGGAGTTAGGTACGCAGTATTTT. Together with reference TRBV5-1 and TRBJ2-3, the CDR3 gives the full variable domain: KAGVTQTPRYLIKTRGQQVTLSCSPISGHRSVSWYQQTPGQGLQFLFEYFSETQRNKGNFPGRFSGRQFSNSRSEMNVSTLELGDSALYLCASSPDGSELGTQYFGPGTRLTVL.